This T cell receptor (beta chain) is drawn from a study of response to subunit inactivated influenza vaccine. TCRdb ran MiXCR on the RT-PCR reads and lists one entry per CDR3 protein. The table records about 190,000 distinct CDR3 sequences, 13% to 15% of them present only once. V gave up 4 bases and J gave up 0 bases; unmatched junction bases: 8. Per the germline V gene, CDR1 is SGHVS and CDR2 is FQNEAQ. This CDR3 is built from 17 residues. The chain couples TRBV7-8 to TRBJ2-7, with 11 bases identical to TRBD1. The sequence was obtained from a middle-aged man who received an inactivated influenza vaccine. The source was CD8+ T cells sorted from PBMCs, collected 5 days after vaccination. CDR3 DNA: TGTGCCAGCAGCTACCGGGACAGGGGGGCCCTCTCCTACGAGCAGTACTTC. Protein product: CASSYRDRGALSYEQYF.